This T cell receptor beta chain was identified in a study of Ad26.COV2.S vaccination and SARS-CoV-2 variants. Study-level information: Among those in the COV1001 Ad26.COV2.S trial arm was the donor. Once or twice, 56 days apart, Ad26.COV2.S was delivered intramuscularly.

The treatment was: some 20 received Ad26.COV2.S at low or high dose, single or two shots; 5 received placebo; per-sample allocation not given. Specimen acquisition occurred on day 63 following the initial vaccine or placebo injection. The study used a vaccine consisting of an Ad26 vector that expressed Wuhan-strain SARS-CoV-2 spike. There are 16 residues in the CDR3. J was trimmed by 4 bases and V by 7 bases; bases with no gene match: 10. Germline CDR1 SNHLY, CDR2 FYNNEI. The protocol was immunoSEQ multiplex PCR, while the TCRdb copy is restricted to in-frame clones and leaves out a portion. The table has 250,000 or so clones, around nine tenths seen once. This clone was seen just once.

Specimen: peripheral blood, collected in a trial of Ad26.COV2.S vaccine versus placebo. V is TRBV2 and J is TRBJ2-1; the match to TRBD2 covers 10 bases. The TCR was taken from a person between 18 and 65 years old who received the Ad26.COV2.S COVID-19 vaccine or a placebo. CDR3 protein: CASNRPTSGVYNEQFF. CDR3 nucleotides: TGTGCCAGCAATAGACCAACTAGCGGGGTGTACAATGAGCAGTTCTTC.